This TCR beta chain originates from a study of CD8 T cells in acute hepatitis C reinfection. Across the study: CD8+ T cells specific for HCV NS3-1073 were sequenced. Broader study findings: Alphabeta pairing of public clonotypes could not be determined from bulk TCRbeta data.

Regarding time point: naive CD8 control sorted from an acute-time-point sample. Acute primary HCV infection: positive HCV RNA or antibody test after negative test within 24 weeks. Regarding this clone: What it recognizes is unknown.

The CDR3 is 15 residues long. The ends were cut back, 1 base at V and 3 bases at J, with 13 bases in the middle. CDR1 SGHKS and CDR2 YYEKEE come from the germline V gene (reference sequence). Here immunoSEQ multiplex PCR was the method, and the copy in TCRdb shows in-frame clones only, minus some. The sample contains tens of thousands of clones, about 86% of which appear only once. The sequenced material came from naive CD8+ T cells from PBMCs. J is TRBJ1-1 and V is TRBV5-5; unclear D gene. This TCR was recovered from a man aged 25-45 years with chronic hepatitis C. The CDR3, as DNA: TGTGCCAGCAGCTTGACCCCCCAGAGGGACACTGAAGCTTTCTTT. Translating it yields CASSLTPQRDTEAFF.